This entry features one TCR beta chain sequence. The data were produced by immunoSEQ multiplex PCR, yet TCRdb's version contains in-frame clones alone and is incomplete. The sample has around 18,000 clones, 90% seen once. The sample belongs to a study of graft-versus-host responses after intestinal transplantation. Study as a whole: Every transplant recipient was induced with anti-thymocyte globulin, then maintained on tacrolimus and steroids for two to three years.

Trimming cost V 5 bases and J 3 bases; bases outside gene matches: 3. Germline lookup yields CDR1 SGHVS and CDR2 FQNEAQ. The CDR3 has 13 amino acids. The sequencing used PBMCs, collected 350 to 400 days after transplant. The chain recombines TRBV7-8 with TRBJ2-7; TRBD1 matches at 8 bases. The clonotype was recovered from a human patient who received an intestinal transplant, so some T cells may come from the graft donor. The CDR3 bases are TGTGCCAGCAGCCTTGGGACAGGCTACGAGCAGTACTTC. Encoded protein: CASSLGTGYEQYF.